Following are 13 T cell receptor beta chains from one sample sequenced in a study of control samples from healthy donors and cancer patients. Generated by immunoSEQ multiplex PCR, the TCRdb table keeps only in-frame clones and is missing some. The data show about 77,000 clones, around 92% seen once. Sequenced input: blood. The origin of the receptors is a woman aged 60-75 years in good health.

The chain has TRBV2 and TRBJ1-2; TRBD1 might be the D (5 bases). Trimming left V 4 bases short and J 7 bases short, with 13 bases between. The CDR3 runs to 13 residues. The germline V gene encodes CDR1 SNHLY and CDR2 FYNNEI. CDR3 DNA: TGTGCCAGCAGTGTGGGGACCGGTAGTGGCTACACCTTC. Its translation: CASSVGTGSGYTF.

V gene TRBV18 combines with J gene TRBJ2-5, with 13 bases fitting TRBD2. The CDR3 loop spans 16 amino acids. V shed 2 bases and J 4 bases; nucleotides not matched to a gene: 4. The V gene's germline CDR1 is KGHSH and CDR2 LQKENI. The CDR3 coding sequence is TGTGCCAGCTCACCAACTAGCGGGAGGGCCAGAGAGACCCAGTACTTC. Protein sequence: CASSPTSGRARETQYF.

This chain uses TRBV7-9 with TRBJ1-5, with D maybe TRBD1 (5 bases). V lost 2 bases and J 1 base, leaving 9 bases between the germline ends. This CDR3 is 15 amino acids long. Germline CDR1 is SEHNR and CDR2 is FQNEAQ (reference sequence). Here the CDR3 reads CASSLTGDSNQPQHF. The CDR3 coding sequence is TGTGCCAGCAGCTTAACAGGCGACAGCAATCAGCCCCAGCATTTT.

This clone occurred once. CDR3 residues: CAISTGTIYGYTF. The CDR3 DNA follows: TGTGCCATCAGTACCGGGACCATCTATGGCTACACCTTC. This chain uses TRBV10-3 with TRBJ1-2, with a possible D match to TRBD1 (5 bases). The V end lost 5 bases, the J end lost 4 bases, and 11 bases lay between the germline ends. Germline values: CDR1 ENHRY, CDR2 SYGVKD. The CDR3 spans 13 residues.

This clone was observed once. The chain couples TRBV11-3 to TRBJ1-5; D might be TRBD1 (5 bases). V was trimmed by 0 bases and J by 7 bases, leaving 7 bases between them. The CDR3 is 13 residues long. Per the germline V gene, CDR1 is SGHNT and CDR2 is YENEEA. The chain's CDR3 is CASSLEWDQPQHF. The CDR3, as DNA: TGTGCCAGCAGCTTAGAGTGGGACCAGCCCCAGCATTTT.

V and J are TRBV11-2 and TRBJ2-1, with D unresolved. The CDR3 is 13 amino acids. The V and J ends lost 1 base and 4 bases respectively, with 5 bases between them. Germline V gene sequence: CDR1 SGHAT, CDR2 FQNNGV. CDR3 nucleotides: TGTGCCAGCAGCTTAGCCCTTTACAATGAGCAGTTCTTC. Its translation is CASSLALYNEQFF.

This chain joins TRBV11-2 and TRBJ2-7; maybe TRBD1 (5 bases). CDR1 and CDR2 from the germline V gene are SGHAT and FQNNGV. The CDR3 loop spans 15 amino acids. V was shortened by 1 base and J by 2 bases, with 12 bases between the two germline ends. The CDR3, as DNA: TGTGCCAGCAGCTTAGGTATTGCAGGGACCTACGAGCAGTACTTC. This gives the protein CASSLGIAGTYEQYF. Combining the CDR3 with reference TRBV11-2 and TRBJ2-7 gives the whole variable domain EAGVAQSPRYKIIEKRQSVAFWCNPISGHATLYWYQQILGQGPKLLIQFQNNGVVDDSQLPKDRFSAERLKGVDSTLKIQPAKLEDSAVYLCASSLGIAGTYEQYFGPGTRLTVT.

The gene calls are TRBV5-1 and TRBJ2-7; D possibly corresponds to TRBD2 (5 bases). The CDR3 totals 14 residues. In germline, CDR1 is SGHRS, CDR2 YFSETQ. V was clipped by 5 bases and J by 2 bases, with 14 bases between them. The CDR3 coding sequence is TGCGCCAGCAGTCGTGAGGGCCCCCCCTACGAGCAGTACTTC. This encodes CASSREGPPYEQYF.

This clone has a handful of counts. The chain recombines TRBV6-5 with TRBJ1-1, with D uncertain. The CDR3 covers 14 residues. V was cut by 6 bases and J by 2 bases, with 13 bases left in between. The germline V gene encodes CDR1 MNHEY and CDR2 SVGAGI. The CDR3 sequence: CASRPGRSNTEAFF. In nucleotides, the CDR3 is TGTGCCAGCAGGCCCGGACGCAGTAACACTGAAGCTTTCTTT.

This chain uses TRBV18 with TRBJ1-1; D is unresolved. V was cut by 5 bases and J by 2 bases, with 9 bases left in between. CDR3 length: 13 amino acids. Germline CDR1 KGHSH, CDR2 LQKENI. CDR3 sequence: CASSDSTNTEAFF. The CDR3 nucleotides are TGTGCCAGCTCAGACTCTACCAACACTGAAGCTTTCTTT.

This clone was observed a single time. The CDR3 nucleotides are TGTGCCAGCAGTGAAGTCCCGGCCGGGGTCACTGAAGCTTTCTTT. Translated: CASSEVPAGVTEAFF. The rearrangement joins TRBV6-4 to TRBJ1-1, with D hard to call. V shed 3 bases and J shed 4 bases, with 15 bases lying between them. CDR3 length: 15 amino acids. CDR1 MRHNA and CDR2 SNTAGT come from the germline V gene.

The rearrangement uses TRBV7-9 and TRBJ2-5, with 9 bases matching TRBD1. Germline V lookup: CDR1 SEHNR, CDR2 FQNEAQ (reference sequence). The CDR3 spans 18 residues. J lost 1 base, V lost 5 bases, and 14 bases had no gene match. CDR3 sequence: CASSPTAGQGFFQETQYF. For the CDR3, the DNA is TGTGCCAGCAGCCCGACGGCGGGACAGGGCTTTTTCCAAGAGACCCAGTACTTC.

V gene TRBV7-3 combines with J gene TRBJ1-1; D gene ambiguous. The germline V gene has CDR1 SGHTA and CDR2 FQGTGA. V was pared by 8 bases and J by 1 base, with 11 bases between. CDR3 size: 13 residues. CDR3 region: CASGRAGNTEAFF. CDR3 DNA: TGTGCCAGCGGAAGGGCGGGGAACACTGAAGCTTTCTTT.